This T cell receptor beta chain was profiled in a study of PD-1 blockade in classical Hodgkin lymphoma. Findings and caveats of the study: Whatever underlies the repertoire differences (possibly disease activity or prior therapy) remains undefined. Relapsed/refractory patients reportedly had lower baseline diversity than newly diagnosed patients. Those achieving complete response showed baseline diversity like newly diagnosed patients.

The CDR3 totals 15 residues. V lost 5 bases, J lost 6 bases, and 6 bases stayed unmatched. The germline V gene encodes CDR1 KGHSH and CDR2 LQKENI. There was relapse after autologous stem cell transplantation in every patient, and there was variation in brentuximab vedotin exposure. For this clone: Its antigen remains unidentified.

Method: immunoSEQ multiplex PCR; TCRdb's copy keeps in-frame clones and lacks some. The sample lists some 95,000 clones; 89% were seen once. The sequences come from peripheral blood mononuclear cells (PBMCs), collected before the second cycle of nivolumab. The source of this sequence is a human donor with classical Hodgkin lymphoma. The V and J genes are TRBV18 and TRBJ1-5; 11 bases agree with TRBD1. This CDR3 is CASSSGQGASQPQHF. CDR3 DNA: TGTGCCAGCTCATCCGGACAGGGGGCGTCTCAGCCCCAGCATTTT. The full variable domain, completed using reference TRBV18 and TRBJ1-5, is NAGVMQNPRHLVRRRGQEARLRCSPMKGHSHVYWYRQLPEEGLKFMVYLQKENIIDESGMPKERFSAEFPKEGPSILRIQQVVRGDSAAYFCASSSGQGASQPQHFGDGTRLSIL.